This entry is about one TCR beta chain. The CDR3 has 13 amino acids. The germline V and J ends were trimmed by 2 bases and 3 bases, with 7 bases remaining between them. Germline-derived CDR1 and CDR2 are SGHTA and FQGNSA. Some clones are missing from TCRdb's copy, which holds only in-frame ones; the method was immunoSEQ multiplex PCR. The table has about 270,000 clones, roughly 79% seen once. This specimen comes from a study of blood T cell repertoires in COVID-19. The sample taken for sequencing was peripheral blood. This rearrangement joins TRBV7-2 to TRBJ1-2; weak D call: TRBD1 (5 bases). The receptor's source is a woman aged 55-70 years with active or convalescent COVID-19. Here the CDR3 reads CASSLRQHYGYTF. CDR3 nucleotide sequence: TGTGCCAGCAGCTTACGACAGCACTATGGCTACACCTTC.